Following are 20 T cell receptor beta chains from one sample sequenced in a study of cytomegalovirus exposure and HLA in healthy donors. Researchers ran the PCR with 60 Vbeta and 13 Jbeta primers. Generated by immunoSEQ multiplex PCR, the TCRdb table keeps only in-frame clones and is missing some. Here the sample table reports 120,000 to 150,000 clones. Sequencing used PBMCs. All receptors derive from a man aged 40-49 years in good health and CMV-seronegative.

V and J are TRBV5-1 and TRBJ2-7, with 9 positions matching TRBD1. V was pared by 4 bases and J by 3 bases, with 8 bases of the junction left unmatched. This CDR3 comprises 15 residues. From germline, CDR1 is SGHRS and CDR2 YFSETQ. CDR3 in amino acids: CASSKSPGQGYEQYF. The CDR3 DNA sequence: TGCGCCAGCAGCAAGTCCCCGGGACAGGGCTACGAGCAGTACTTC.

The rearrangement uses TRBV7-2 and TRBJ1-6; no definite D call. The CDR3 is 14 residues long. Looked up from germline, CDR1 is SGHTA and CDR2 is FQGNSA. V lost 0 bases and J 8 bases, leaving 8 bases between the germline ends. The CDR3 nucleotides are TGTGCCAGCAGCTTAGCAAGCGGGTATTCACCCCTCCACTTT. Its protein product is CASSLASGYSPLHF.

The CDR3, as DNA: TGTGCCAGTAGTCACCTTAAGGCGGGGGGCTACAATGAGCAGTTCTTC. Protein: CASSHLKAGGYNEQFF. V and J are TRBV19 and TRBJ2-1; 8 nucleotides align to TRBD2. The CDR3 is made up of 16 amino acids. Germline loops: CDR1 LNHDA, CDR2 SQIVND (reference sequence). V dropped 5 bases and J dropped 3; count of bases not matched to a gene: 9.

The V gene is TRBV5-1, the J gene TRBJ1-3; 9 nucleotides line up with TRBD1. With 0 bases clipped from V and 4 bases from J, the junction kept 2 bases outside the gene matches. Germline V gene sequence: CDR1 SGHRS, CDR2 YFSETQ. The CDR3 totals 15 residues. The CDR3 loop reads CASSLEGQGGNTIYF. The CDR3 bases are TGCGCCAGCAGCTTGGAGGGACAGGGAGGAAACACCATATATTTT.

The chain couples TRBV5-1 to TRBJ1-5; possible D gene TRBD1, 5 bases. Germline-derived CDR1 and CDR2 are SGHRS and YFSETQ. Trimming took 10 bases from V and 0 from J, leaving 11 bases between them. The CDR3 sequence is 13 residues long. CDR3 residues: CAPGGYSNQPQHF. CDR3 coding DNA: TGCGCCCCCGGGGGATATAGCAATCAGCCCCAGCATTTT.

This chain uses TRBV6-5 with TRBJ1-6; 7 nucleotides line up with TRBD1. The V gene end was trimmed by 4 bases and the J gene end by 7 bases; junction bases not matched to a gene: 4. The CDR3 has 14 amino acids. Germline V lookup: CDR1 MNHEY, CDR2 SVGAGI. CDR3 amino acids: CASSWDRSNSPLHF. The CDR3 DNA reads TGTGCCAGCAGTTGGGACAGAAGCAATTCACCCCTCCACTTT.

The rearrangement uses TRBV6-4 and TRBJ2-3; 13 bases align to TRBD2. The V gene's germline CDR1 is MRHNA and CDR2 SNTAGT. The CDR3 runs 15 residues. Trimming removed 5 bases from V and 6 bases from J; junction bases left unmatched: 5. CDR3 bases: TGTGCCAGCAGTACTAGCGGGGGGGCGAGTGATACGCAGTATTTT. It is translated as CASSTSGGASDTQYF.

The chain recombines TRBV5-1 with TRBJ1-3; D is perhaps TRBD1 (5 bases). The CDR3 sequence is 15 residues long. The germline V and J ends were trimmed by 0 bases and 0 bases, with 7 bases remaining between them. CDR1 and CDR2 (germline): SGHRS, YFSETQ. The CDR3 region has the DNA TGCGCCAGCAGCTTGGCAGGGTCCTCTGGAAACACCATATATTTT. Its protein is CASSLAGSSGNTIYF. The entire variable domain, with the rest obtained from reference TRBV5-1 and TRBJ1-3, is as follows: KAGVTQTPRYLIKTRGQQVTLSCSPISGHRSVSWYQQTPGQGLQFLFEYFSETQRNKGNFPGRFSGRQFSNSRSEMNVSTLELGDSALYLCASSLAGSSGNTIYFGEGSWLTVV.

The V gene is TRBV6-5, the J gene TRBJ2-7, with D possibly TRBD1 on 5 matching bases. The germline V gene encodes CDR1 MNHEY and CDR2 SVGAGI. Deletions cut 0 bases from V and 4 bases from J, with 13 bases between. The CDR3 runs to 15 residues. CDR3 amino acids: CASSYSSPGRYEQYF. CDR3 sequence (DNA): TGTGCCAGCAGTTACTCCTCCCCAGGGCGGTACGAGCAGTACTTC.

This rearrangement joins TRBV6-6 to TRBJ1-2; a weak D match, TRBD1 (5 bases). The ends were cut back, 6 bases at V and 9 bases at J, with 14 bases in the middle. The CDR3 loop spans 12 amino acids. Germline assignment: CDR1 MNHNY and CDR2 SVGAGI (reference sequence). The DNA for the CDR3 is TGTGCCAGCAGGGGGGGAGCGGCTCGCTACACCTTC. This translates into CASRGGAARYTF.

The chain uses TRBV6-5 and TRBJ1-5; 7 positions agree with TRBD1. V shed 6 bases and J 10 bases; nucleotides not matched to a gene: 9. The CDR3 totals 13 residues. Germline V gene lookup returns CDR1 MNHEY and CDR2 SVGAGI. CDR3 protein: CASSADRSRPQHF. CDR3 DNA sequence: TGTGCCAGCAGCGCGGACAGGTCCCGCCCCCAGCATTTT.

This chain joins TRBV6-6 and TRBJ1-2, with D perhaps matching TRBD1 (5 bases). The CDR3 has 11 amino acids. Germline V gene lookup returns CDR1 MNHNY and CDR2 SVGAGI (reference sequence). V was clipped by 5 bases and J by 14 bases, with 15 bases between them. The CDR3 protein is CASSPDRPKTF. The CDR3 nucleotides read TGTGCCAGCAGTCCTGACAGACCTAAGACCTTC.

The rearrangement joins TRBV9 to TRBJ1-4; 7 bases are shared with TRBD1. V trimming: 3 bases; J trimming: 4 bases; junction bases outside the gene matches: 6. This CDR3 comprises 15 residues. Germline V gene sequence: CDR1 SGDLS, CDR2 YYNGEE. In DNA, the CDR3 is TGTGCCAGCAGCGCCGCCGGGACAGTTAATGAAAAACTGTTTTTT. Translated, it gives CASSAAGTVNEKLFF.

The V call is TRBV5-1, the J call TRBJ1-2, with unresolved D. The CDR3 has 13 residues. V dropped 4 bases and J dropped 3 bases, with 10 bases sitting between them. Germline V CDR1 and CDR2: SGHRS, YFSETQ. The CDR3 bases are TGCGCCAGCAGCGCCGGAGGGTACTATGGCTACACCTTC. It yields the protein CASSAGGYYGYTF.

The chain joins TRBV6-6 to TRBJ2-7; 8 bases map to TRBD2. Germline V gene lookup returns CDR1 MNHNY and CDR2 SVGAGI (reference sequence). V shed 0 bases, J shed 2 bases, and the junction held 3 bases outside the gene matches. The CDR3 sequence is 15 residues long. In DNA form, the CDR3 reads TGTGCCAGCAGTTACTCTTACGGGGGGGCCTACGAGCAGTACTTC. This encodes CASSYSYGGAYEQYF.

The chain joins TRBV5-4 to TRBJ2-5; D perhaps matches TRBD2 (7 bases). The V and J ends lost 4 bases and 5 bases respectively, with 24 bases between them. The CDR3 runs to 17 residues. CDR1 SGHNT and CDR2 YYREEE come from the germline V gene (reference sequence). Written as DNA, the CDR3 is TGTGCCAGCAGCCCGGGGGGCGGTTCACCCTCAGGGGAGACCCAGTACTTC. It specifies CASSPGGGSPSGETQYF.

The chain has TRBV6-6 and TRBJ2-1; the match to TRBD2 covers 8 bases. The CDR3 totals 15 residues. Trimming at V came to 7 bases and at J to 1 base, leaving 6 bases not matched to a gene. Looked up from germline, CDR1 is MNHNY and CDR2 is SVGAGI (reference sequence). Here the CDR3 DNA reads TGTGCCAGCAATGACGGGGGGGCTTCCTACAATGAGCAGTTCTTC. It codes for CASNDGGASYNEQFF.

With regard to this clone: The sample carries other DNA sequences with the same CDR3. V usage is TRBV11-2 and J usage is TRBJ2-7; D not certain. Trimming left V 2 bases short and J 3 bases short, with 2 bases between. This CDR3 region has 11 residues. Germline CDR1 is SGHAT and CDR2 is FQNNGV. In nucleotides, the CDR3 is TGTGCCAGCAGCTTACTCTACGAGCAGTACTTC. It yields the protein CASSLLYEQYF.

This rearrangement joins TRBV5-5 to TRBJ2-1; 16 bases are shared with TRBD2. Looked up from germline, CDR1 is SGHKS and CDR2 is YYEKEE (reference sequence). With 4 bases clipped from V and 11 bases from J, the junction kept 9 bases outside the gene matches. CDR3 size: 16 residues. CDR3 nucleotides: TGTGCCAGCAGCATATCTGGGACTAGCGGGGGGGGCAAGCAGTTCTTC. This gives the protein CASSISGTSGGGKQFF. Filled out from reference TRBV5-5 and TRBJ2-1, the complete variable domain reads DAGVTQSPTHLIKTRGQQVTLRCSPISGHKSVSWYQQVLGQGPQFIFQYYEKEERGRGNFPDRFSARQFPNYSSELNVNALLLGDSALYLCASSISGTSGGGKQFFGPGTRLTVL.

The chain has TRBV9 and TRBJ2-1, with a tentative D call TRBD2 (7 bases). This CDR3 is built from 18 residues. Germline V CDR1 and CDR2: SGDLS, YYNGEE. V gave up 3 bases and J gave up 5 bases, with 24 bases separating them. CDR3 residues: CASSEGMGGLGENNEQFF. CDR3 nucleotides: TGTGCCAGCAGCGAGGGGATGGGGGGGCTCGGGGAAAACAATGAGCAGTTCTTC.